The 9 T cell receptor beta chains listed next were all sequenced from one sample in a study of cytotoxic CD8 clonotypes in ibrutinib-treated CLL. Using immunoSEQ multiplex PCR, the repertoire was profiled, and TCRdb retains in-frame clones only, with some absent. The repertoire includes over 140,000 clones, about 84% of them detected once, and 6% to 9.5% sits in the top ten. The sequencing here drew on PBMCs, taken after 36 months of ibrutinib treatment. These receptors all stem from a human donor with chronic lymphocytic leukemia.

This clone was observed a handful of times. The chain has TRBV4-1 and TRBJ2-3; D is perhaps TRBD2 (6 bases). Trimming stripped 3 bases from V and 2 bases from J, with 6 bases between. The CDR3 covers 13 residues. Germline loops: CDR1 MGHRA, CDR2 YSYEKL. CDR3 sequence reads: CASSQDYTDTQYF. The CDR3 DNA sequence: TGCGCCAGCAGCCAGGACTACACAGATACGCAGTATTTT.

The rearrangement joins TRBV18 to TRBJ2-3; D is undetermined. Germline V gene data show CDR1 as KGHSH and CDR2 as LQKENI. The CDR3 is made up of 15 amino acids. V was trimmed by 8 bases and J by 2 bases, leaving 17 bases between them. CDR3 DNA: TGTGCCAGCAGCCCTCCCGGCACCACCACAGATACGCAGTATTTT. It specifies CASSPPGTTTDTQYF.

The chain is built from TRBV5-6 and TRBJ1-1; 7 positions match TRBD1. Germline CDR1 SGHDT, CDR2 YYEEEE. Losses at the gene ends were 0 bases for V and 10 bases for J; bases not matched to a gene: 3. This CDR3 contains 12 residues. The CDR3 loop is CASSLGQGRAFF. The CDR3 DNA follows: TGTGCCAGCAGCTTGGGACAGGGACGAGCTTTCTTT.

The chain uses TRBV10-3 and TRBJ2-7; no firm D call. The V and J ends lost 0 bases and 4 bases respectively, with 7 bases between them. This CDR3 has 13 amino acids. CDR1 ENHRY and CDR2 SYGVKD come from the germline V gene. CDR3 sequence (DNA): TGTGCCATCAGTGAGTCGTTGGGGTACGAGCAGTACTTC. Translated, it gives CAISESLGYEQYF.

The chain recombines TRBV18 with TRBJ1-1; tentatively, D is TRBD1 (6 bases). The CDR3 is made up of 16 amino acids. The germline V and J ends were trimmed by 1 base and 4 bases, with 16 bases remaining between them. Per the germline V gene, CDR1 is KGHSH and CDR2 is LQKENI. The CDR3 sequence: CASSPLDVGGGTEAFF. Written as DNA, the CDR3 is TGTGCCAGCTCACCACTAGACGTGGGGGGCGGCACTGAAGCTTTCTTT.

The chain employs TRBV7-9 and TRBJ1-3; D is uncertain. The V end lost 1 base, the J end lost 6 bases, and 13 bases lay between the germline ends. The germline gives CDR1 SEHNR, CDR2 FQNEAQ (reference sequence). There are 15 residues in the CDR3. CDR3 nucleotides: TGTGCCAGCAGCTTAGAGGGTCGGGCCGAAAACACCATATATTTT. This codes for CASSLEGRAENTIYF.

This clone has just one count. This chain connects TRBV5-1 to TRBJ1-1; 8 bases are a match to TRBD1. The germline V gene encodes CDR1 SGHRS and CDR2 YFSETQ. The CDR3 is made up of 17 amino acids. The junction had 15 bases not matched to a gene; V was cut back by 4 bases and J by 4 bases. The CDR3 protein is CASSRKKQGVLITEAFF. As DNA, the CDR3 is TGCGCCAGCAGCCGGAAAAAACAGGGGGTTTTGATCACTGAAGCTTTCTTT.

This chain joins TRBV7-2 and TRBJ2-1; TRBD1 matches 9 bases. The CDR3 extends over 15 amino acids. Trimming took 4 bases from V and 4 from J; bases not matched to a gene: 5. Per germline, CDR1 SGHTA and CDR2 FQGNSA. The DNA of the CDR3 is TGTGCCAGCAGCTCCGGCGGGACAGGGTACAATGAGCAGTTCTTC. Residues: CASSSGGTGYNEQFF.

The rearrangement links TRBV29-1 to TRBJ2-1; 7 bases line up with TRBD1. Per the germline V gene, CDR1 is SQVTM and CDR2 is ANQGSEA. This CDR3 has 12 amino acids. V trimming: 7 bases; J trimming: 4 bases; junction bases outside the gene matches: 4. In DNA, the CDR3 is TGCAGCGGGGGGACAGTATACAATGAGCAGTTCTTC. Translation gives CSGGTVYNEQFF.